The 15 T cell receptor beta chains listed next were all sequenced from one sample in a study of T-cell reconstitution after alpha-beta-depleted transplantation in children. During its preparation, the TCRbeta library received unique molecular identifiers. TCRdb processed the PCR reads anew with MiXCR; each CDR3 protein has one entry. Of hundreds of thousands of distinct CDR3 sequences listed, 12% are singletons. Sequences were derived from PBMCs from the stem cell graft donor, sampled from the stem cell graft. These receptors all come from a human donor who donated a stem cell graft to a child with acute lymphoblastic leukemia.

This clonotype was detected many times. This chain joins TRBV28 and TRBJ1-5; D gene ambiguous. The CDR3 has 14 amino acids. V lost 1 base to trimming and J lost 6 bases, with 10 bases between them. From germline, CDR1 is MDHEN and CDR2 SYDVKM. CDR3 protein: CASSLSPGSQPQHF. Here the CDR3 DNA reads TGTGCCAGCAGTTTATCTCCGGGGAGTCAGCCCCAGCATTTT.

This clonotype was found many times. The chain recombines TRBV7-2 with TRBJ1-6; 7 nucleotides align to TRBD1. CDR1 and CDR2 (germline): SGHTA, FQGNSA. Unmatched junction bases numbered 9, after V lost 5 bases and J lost 8 bases. The CDR3 sequence is 15 residues long. The CDR3 DNA follows: TGTGCCAGCAGCCGACAGGGATATGGCGATTCACCCCTCCACTTT. Its translation is CASSRQGYGDSPLHF.

This clonotype was recorded at least ten times. The J gene is TRBJ1-6, the V gene TRBV9; tentative D call: TRBD1 (6 bases). CDR3 length equals 16 residues. Germline lookup yields CDR1 SGDLS and CDR2 YYNGEE. The germline V and J ends were trimmed by 5 bases and 9 bases, with 21 bases remaining between them. The CDR3 here is CASSPRVGGHSSPLHF. DNA for the CDR3: TGTGCCAGCAGTCCACGTGTTGGGGGGCATAGTTCACCCCTCCACTTT.

This clonotype has a count of ten or more. This chain uses TRBV11-2 with TRBJ2-7; D tentatively fits TRBD1 or TRBD2 (6 bases each). CDR1 SGHAT and CDR2 FQNNGV come from the germline V gene. V shed 1 base and J shed 6 bases, with 16 bases lying between them. The CDR3 sequence is 15 residues long. Here the CDR3 reads CASSLAPGWGAEQYF. The DNA of the CDR3 is TGTGCCAGCAGCTTAGCCCCGGGTTGGGGGGCCGAGCAGTACTTC. Full variable domain (remainder filled in from reference TRBV11-2 and TRBJ2-7): EAGVAQSPRYKIIEKRQSVAFWCNPISGHATLYWYQQILGQGPKLLIQFQNNGVVDDSQLPKDRFSAERLKGVDSTLKIQPAKLEDSAVYLCASSLAPGWGAEQYFGPGTRLTVT.

This clonotype was counted many times. CDR3 DNA: TGTGCCAGCAGCGGCTACCGGGACAGGACAGAAGCTTTCTTT. Translation gives CASSGYRDRTEAFF. The J gene is TRBJ1-1, the V gene TRBV7-2; TRBD1 matches at 8 bases. This CDR3 spans 14 amino acids. Germline assignment: CDR1 SGHTA and CDR2 FQGNSA. Losses at the gene ends were 5 bases for V and 8 bases for J; bases not matched to a gene: 10.

This clonotype showed up many times. J is TRBJ2-3 and V is TRBV9; TRBD1 or TRBD2 may be the D gene (6 bases each). The CDR3 sequence is 16 residues long. Germline CDR1 is SGDLS and CDR2 is YYNGEE. With 2 bases removed from V and 0 bases from J, the gap between germline ends came to 13 bases. The CDR3 protein is CASSVSTGTSTDTQYF. Here the CDR3 DNA reads TGTGCCAGCAGCGTTAGCACAGGGACTAGCACAGATACGCAGTATTTT.

The chain carries TRBV6-1 and TRBJ2-2, with D hard to call. V lost 5 bases and J lost 5, with 15 bases in between. CDR1 is MNHNS and CDR2 is SASEGT in the germline V gene. This CDR3 spans 15 amino acids. CDR3 in DNA: TGTGCCAGCAGTCCCACTACGCCGGAGACCGGGGAGCTGTTTTTT. Protein: CASSPTTPETGELFF.

This clonotype was picked up many times. The chain joins TRBV20-1 to TRBJ2-1; 14 bases agree with TRBD2. From germline, CDR1 is DFQATT and CDR2 SNEGSKA (reference sequence). CDR3 length equals 14 residues. With V trimmed by 8 bases and J by 7 bases, 7 bases remained unmatched. The CDR3 nucleotides read TGCAGTTACTCCGGGACTAGCGGGAGTAATGAGCAGTTCTTC. Amino acids: CSYSGTSGSNEQFF.

This clonotype was detected ten times or more. The chain links TRBV7-2 to TRBJ1-1, with a tentative D call TRBD1 (5 bases). V lost 2 bases and J lost 1, with 14 bases in between. Germline lookup yields CDR1 SGHTA and CDR2 FQGNSA. This CDR3 is 16 amino acids long. The CDR3 loop reads CASSLRRQRRNTEAFF. The CDR3, as DNA: TGTGCCAGCAGCTTACGGAGACAGCGAAGGAACACTGAAGCTTTCTTT.

This clonotype occurred many times. The chain recombines TRBV28 with TRBJ1-1; maybe TRBD1 (5 bases). CDR3 length: 14 amino acids. CDR1 and CDR2 (germline): MDHEN, SYDVKM. Trimming left V 10 bases short and J 3 bases short, with 18 bases between. The CDR3 nucleotides read TGTGCCACCCATCCCAGGGCCCTGGACACTGAAGCTTTCTTT. Translating it yields CATHPRALDTEAFF.

As regards this clonotype: A much larger clonotype is one base distant, so this may be a read error. The chain joins TRBV20-1 to TRBJ2-3, with a tentative D call TRBD2 (5 bases). Germline V lookup: CDR1 DFQATT, CDR2 SNEGSKA (reference sequence). This CDR3 comprises 13 residues. V gave up 5 bases and J gave up 6 bases, with 15 bases separating them. The CDR3: CSAPGEGPDTQYF. CDR3 DNA sequence: TGCAGTGCTCCAGGAGAGGGCCCCGATACGCAGTATTTT.

This clonotype has at least ten counts. CDR3 sequence: CASSLYVATDRGRAKNIQYF. The DNA of the CDR3 is TGTGCCAGCAGCTTATATGTCGCCACGGACAGGGGGCGAGCCAAAAACATTCAGTACTTC. The gene calls are TRBV7-6 and TRBJ2-4, with 11 bases fitting TRBD1. The CDR3 is 20 amino acids. Germline CDR1 reads SGHVS; CDR2 reads FNYEAQ. V shed 2 bases and J 0 bases; nucleotides not matched to a gene: 12.

This clonotype has a single count. V is TRBV28 and J is TRBJ1-1; possible D gene TRBD1, 5 bases. V lost 7 bases, J lost 7 bases, and 16 bases lay in between. The V gene's germline CDR1 is MDHEN and CDR2 SYDVKM. The length of the CDR3 is 13 residues. The CDR3 loop reads CASTLPGTGEAFF. In nucleotides, the CDR3 is TGTGCCAGCACTCTTCCCGGGACCGGTGAAGCTTTCTTT. Full variable domain (missing parts from reference TRBV28 and TRBJ1-1): DVKVTQSSRYLVKRTGEKVFLECVQDMDHENMFWYRQDPGLGLRLIYFSYDVKMKEKGDIPEGYSVSREKKERFSLILESASTNQTSMYLCASTLPGTGEAFFGQGTRLTVV.

This clonotype was found a few times. The V and J genes are TRBV5-1 and TRBJ1-5, with 7 bases aligning to TRBD1. Germline CDR1 reads SGHRS; CDR2 reads YFSETQ. The CDR3 extends over 16 amino acids. The trim removed 4 bases at V and 3 bases at J, leaving 10 bases unmatched. CDR3 bases: TGCGCCAGCAGCCCCGGGACAGCAGGTATCAATCAGCCCCAGCATTTT. Protein: CASSPGTAGINQPQHF.

The table lists this clonotype with many counts. The rearrangement links TRBV5-6 to TRBJ2-1, with 13 bases aligning to TRBD2. This CDR3 contains 20 residues. The germline V gene has CDR1 SGHDT and CDR2 YYEEEE. The V and J ends lost 0 bases and 5 bases, in that order; junction bases with no gene match: 14. CDR3 nucleotide sequence: TGTGCCAGCAGCTTGGTTTGGACTAGCGGGGGCGGAACGAGAGACAATGAGCAGTTCTTC. Translating gives CASSLVWTSGGGTRDNEQFF.